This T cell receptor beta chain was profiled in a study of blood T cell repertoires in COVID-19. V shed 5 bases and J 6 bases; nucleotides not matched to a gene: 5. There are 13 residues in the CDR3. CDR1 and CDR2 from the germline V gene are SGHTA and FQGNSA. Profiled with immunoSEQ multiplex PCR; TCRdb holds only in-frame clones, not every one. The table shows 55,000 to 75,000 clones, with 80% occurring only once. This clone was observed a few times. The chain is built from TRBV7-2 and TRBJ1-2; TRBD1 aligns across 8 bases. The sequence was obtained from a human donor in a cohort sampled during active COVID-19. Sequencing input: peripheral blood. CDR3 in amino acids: CASSPRDRHGYTF. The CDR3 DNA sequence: TGTGCCAGCAGCCCCAGGGACAGGCATGGCTACACCTTC.